Listed here are 2 T cell receptor beta chains from one sample, sequenced in a study of spatial heterogeneity in lung cancer. TCRdb used MiXCR to reprocess the 5' RACE reads, holding one entry per CDR3 protein. The table lists roughly 79,000 distinct CDR3 sequences, around 12% of them singletons. Time point meaning: sample taken at primary tumor resection. No cells were sorted before sequencing. The whole RNA sequenced was extracted from tumor, nontumor lung or frozen PBMC. This specimen consisted of PBMCs, obtained at surgery. Source of these receptors: a male donor with early-stage non-small cell lung cancer.

The V and J genes are TRBV2 and TRBJ2-1, with 7 bases aligning to TRBD1. The junction had 4 bases not matched to a gene; V was cut back by 2 bases and J by 3 bases. The CDR3 is 15 residues long. Germline-derived CDR1 and CDR2 are SNHLY and FYNNEI. The CDR3 here is CASSESAGGYNEQFF. The CDR3 DNA follows: TGTGCCAGCAGTGAATCGGCAGGGGGCTACAATGAGCAGTTCTTC.

This clonotype was picked up a small number of times. This rearrangement joins TRBV4-1 to TRBJ2-5, with 14 nucleotides matching TRBD2. The germline gives CDR1 MGHRA, CDR2 YSYEKL. The junction had 5 bases not matched to a gene; V was cut back by 0 bases and J by 2 bases. The CDR3 loop spans 18 amino acids. The CDR3 protein is CASSQEGTSGSNQETQYF. The CDR3 DNA reads as TGCGCCAGCAGCCAAGAGGGGACTAGCGGGAGTAATCAAGAGACCCAGTACTTC.